This TCR beta chain derives from a study of cytomegalovirus exposure and HLA in healthy donors. Trimming removed 6 bases from V and 8 bases from J; junction bases left unmatched: 7. Germline assignment: CDR1 SNHLY and CDR2 FYNNEI. The CDR3 runs to 14 residues. Broader study findings: There were some V segments, including TRBV6-2 and TRBV6-3, excluded as indistinguishable.

The primer mix had 60 Vbeta and 13 Jbeta primers. The repertoire was sequenced with immunoSEQ multiplex PCR; TCRdb's copy has only in-frame clones and lacks some. The table lists under 200,000 clones, 60% to 80% of them singletons. This clone appeared a few times. Its antigen is not known. The sequence derives from a male donor in good health and CMV-seronegative. This sequence joins TRBV2 and TRBJ2-1, with TRBD1 identical over 10 bases. The sequenced material came from PBMCs. Here the CDR3 reads CASSRTGGSDEQFF. CDR3 DNA: TGTGCCAGCAGCAGGACAGGGGGAAGTGATGAGCAGTTCTTC.